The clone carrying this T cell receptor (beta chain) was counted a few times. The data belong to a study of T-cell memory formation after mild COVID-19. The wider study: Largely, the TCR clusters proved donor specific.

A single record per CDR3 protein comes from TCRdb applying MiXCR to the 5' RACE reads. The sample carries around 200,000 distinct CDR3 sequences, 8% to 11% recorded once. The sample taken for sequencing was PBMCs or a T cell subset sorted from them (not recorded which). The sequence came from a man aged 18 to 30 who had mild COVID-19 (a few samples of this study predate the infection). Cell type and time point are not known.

CDR3 sequence reads: CASSLLLETQYF. The DNA for the CDR3 is TGTGCCAGCAGCCTCCTATTGGAGACCCAGTACTTC. The gene calls are TRBV3-1 and TRBJ2-5; D is unclear. Germline-derived CDR1 and CDR2 are LGHDT and YNNKEL (reference sequence). The CDR3 runs to 12 residues. Trimming removed 4 bases from V and 5 bases from J, with 8 bases in between.